The TCR beta chain under discussion was sequenced for a study of radiation and T cells in renal cell carcinoma (dated by TCRdb to the early 2020s). In terms of the full investigation: A total of 53 samples underwent TCR beta sequencing, made up of around 26 tumors and approximately 27 peripheral blood samples. The final blood draw took place at 4 weeks after radiation, the same time as nephrectomy. Across all 55 or so samples, 4,016,671 unique CDR3 nucleotide sequences, encoding 2,658,974 unique CDR3 amino acid sequences, were identified.

Beyond this particular receptor, the publication reports: No pretreatment tumor biopsies were available, so the baseline intratumoral presence of clonotypes could not be determined. Because the trial had a single-armed design, the trial could not examine how radiation dose or scheduling affected the TCR repertoire. Tracking of blood repertoire dynamics stopped at roughly four weeks after treatment, with no follow-up past that point. Top tumor clonotypes rose in blood from baseline to 2 weeks post-radiation, then contracted by 4 weeks, suggesting transient expansion of tumor-resident clones.

TCR beta libraries were generated from genomic DNA with the immunoSEQ kit, following the manufacturer's recommendations. To prepare the libraries, a first multiplex PCR with proprietary primers was run, followed by a second PCR that added unique barcodes, and a bead cleanup was done after each round. Each sample batch included a kit-provided positive control reaction and a negative control reaction. The final libraries were assessed on an Agilent 4200 TapeStation D1000 ScreenTape, pooled by volume, and quantified by qPCR. Sequencing was performed on an Illumina NextSeq500 with a MidOutput 150-cycle cartridge, and 156 Read1 and 15 Index1 cycles were run with kit custom primers. The pooled library was loaded at about 1 pM, and around 18% PhiX control was spiked in. The original pipeline was this. Vendor-processed data were analyzed in R, with a clonotype defined as all T cells sharing the same CDR3 nucleotide sequence. In the clone abundance analyses, frequencies in each sample were normalized to that sample's 10,000 most abundant clones. Public T cell clones, which averaged fewer than five per sample, were excluded before analysis. A difference in abundance of at least 32-fold between compartments was used to define tumor-enriched and baseline blood-enriched clonotypes. A beta-binomial differential abundance model was applied to find clonotypes that expanded or contracted between blood time points. The Baroni-Urbani and Buser coefficient was used to measure tumor-blood repertoire similarity, and groups were compared with two-tailed Wilcoxon tests in R. The table was pulled from immuneACCESS by TCRdb, which kept in-frame rearrangements only. Such tables lose some clones; where checked, under half of the loss comes from unresolved V genes, and the rest has no known cause. The V and J calls and the clone size are those of that table, but D and trimming were determined from the DNA. The sample profile shows 120,000 to 150,000 clones; 86% of them were found once. The biggest ten clones account for 15% to 20% of the sample.

Sample time point, as interpreted from the label and publication: blood 4 weeks post-SBRT, at nephrectomy. The treatment or condition label, as the study defines it: 15 Gy SBRT to primary tumor, nephrectomy 4 weeks later. The samples were obtained from a clinical trial, where primary renal cell carcinomas were treated with 15 Gy stereotactic body radiation therapy and then removed by nephrectomy 4 weeks afterward. To follow tumor-enriched clonotypes, peripheral blood was collected serially from radiation-treated patients at baseline and again at 2 weeks and 4 weeks after SBRT. Every patient's renal cell carcinoma showed clear cell pathology. The QIAamp DNA Blood Mini Kit (Qiagen) was used to prepare genomic DNA for TCR sequencing. The analyses included just those samples that passed every quality control check. Concerning this clone itself: Its antigen target is currently unknown. Base qualities are not at hand, and no much larger clone is one base apart.

This receptor was taken from a woman aged 45-65 years with renal cell carcinoma. The sequences come from blood, collected from a patient whose treatment included radiotherapy and nephrectomy.

CDR3 loop: CASSRRTSTDTQYF. The DNA reads as follows: TGTGCCAGCAGCCGCCGGACTAGCACAGATACGCAGTATTTT. The rearranged segments are TRBV7-2 and TRBJ2-3; TRBD2 is perhaps the D gene, given 5 matching bases. The CDR3 spans 14 residues, from the cysteine through the phenylalanine. Only CDR3 DNA is held: 42 bases, read in frame from base 1. V is shortened by 5 bases, J by 0 bases, and the region joining them spans 9 bases. The germline V gene yields SGHTA for CDR1 and FQGNSA for CDR2.